This is a list of T cell receptor beta chains from one sample in a study of identical twins. Each CDR3 protein is one row after TCRdb ran MiXCR on the 5' RACE reads. The sample holds under 400,000 distinct CDR3 sequences; approximately 8.8% are singletons and the top ten take roughly 8.7%. Sequencing input: naive T cells sorted from blood. These receptors were collected from a woman in her forties or fifties in good health. The CDR3 runs from the conserved cysteine through the conserved F or W. The D gene is left open where the match is weak. Clone sizes are given selectively: once, few, many, or a class where the clone is expanded.

V,size,J,D,CDR3,DNA
TRBV3-1,few,TRBJ1-1,TRBD1,CASSYRDRNTEAFF,TGTGCCAGCAGCTACCGGGACAGGAACACTGAAGCTTTCTTT
TRBV10-2,few,TRBJ2-2,NA,CASSDLGANTGELFF,TGCGCCAGCAGTGATCTAGGGGCGAACACCGGGGAGCTGTTTTTT
TRBV12-5,NA,TRBJ2-3,TRBD2,CASGRSRLAGGRDTDTQYF,TGTGCTAGTGGCCGTTCCCGTCTAGCGGGAGGGAGGGACACAGATACGCAGTATTTT
TRBV14,few,TRBJ2-3,NA,CASSQLTSTDTQYF,TGTGCCAGCAGCCAATTGACAAGCACAGATACGCAGTATTTT
TRBV6-6,NA,TRBJ2-3,TRBD2,CASSYSGTNTDTQYF,TGTGCCAGCAGTTACTCCGGGACTAACACAGATACGCAGTATTTT
TRBV10-3,many,TRBJ2-1,TRBD1,CATLTGSNEQFF,TGTGCCACCCTGACAGGGTCGAATGAGCAGTTCTTC
TRBV7-2,NA,TRBJ2-2,NA,CASNSRGTITGELFF,TGTGCCAGCAACTCTAGGGGCACGATCACCGGGGAGCTGTTTTTT
TRBV29-1,many,TRBJ2-6,TRBD1,CSVASGGTGANVLTF,TGCAGCGTTGCGTCAGGGGGCACAGGGGCCAACGTCCTGACTTTC
TRBV4-1,NA,TRBJ2-2,NA,CASSQGQLLTGELFF,TGCGCCAGCAGCCAAGGTCAACTTCTTACCGGGGAGCTGTTTTTT
TRBV5-1,many,TRBJ1-1,NA,CASSLDRDGEAFF,TGCGCCAGCAGCTTGGACAGGGACGGTGAAGCTTTCTTT